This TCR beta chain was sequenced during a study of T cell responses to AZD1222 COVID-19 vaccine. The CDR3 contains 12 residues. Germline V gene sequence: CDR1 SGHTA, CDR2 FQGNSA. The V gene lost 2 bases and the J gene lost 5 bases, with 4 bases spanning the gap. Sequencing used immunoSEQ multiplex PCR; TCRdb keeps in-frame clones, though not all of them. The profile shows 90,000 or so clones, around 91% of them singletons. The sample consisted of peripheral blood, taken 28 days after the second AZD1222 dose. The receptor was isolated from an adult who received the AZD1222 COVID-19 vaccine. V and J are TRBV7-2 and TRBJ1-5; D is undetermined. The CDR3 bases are TGTGCCAGCAGCTTACCATATCAGCCCCAGCATTTT. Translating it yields CASSLPYQPQHF.